The rows below give T cell receptor beta chains drawn from one sample of a study of blood T cell repertoires in COVID-19. TCRdb's copy holds only in-frame clones and misses some; the assay was immunoSEQ multiplex PCR. In the table there are about 310,000 clones, around 87% of which are singletons. Sample: peripheral blood. All receptors derive from a man aged 45 to 65 with active or convalescent COVID-19. CDR3s include the opening cysteine and the closing phenylalanine or tryptophan. Fields, in order: clone size, J gene, V gene, D gene, CDR3 DNA, CDR3 protein. D genes are given only for firm matches. Size is omitted from some rows. Given values are once, few, many or a class for expanded clones.

once | TRBJ1-1 | TRBV27 | TRBD1 | TGTGCCAGCAGTGCGAGGACAGGGGTGACTGAAGCTTTCTTT | CASSARTGVTEAFF
- | TRBJ1-1 | TRBV28 | TRBD1 | TGTGCCAGCAGTCCGACAGGGAAGGTCACTGAAGCTTTCTTT | CASSPTGKVTEAFF
once | TRBJ2-1 | TRBV7-2 | - | TGTGCCAGCAGCTTAGATGGCGGAGATTACAATGAGCAGTTCTTC | CASSLDGGDYNEQFF
- | TRBJ2-1 | TRBV19 | - | TGTGCCACGAATCCGCGCTCGGACACACACAATGAGCAGTTCTTC | CATNPRSDTHNEQFF
- | TRBJ2-7 | TRBV3-1/TRBV3-2 | TRBD2 | TGTGCCAGCAGCCAAGGGGGGGGAAGCTCCTACGAGCAGTACTTC | CASSQGGGSSYEQYF
- | TRBJ2-5 | TRBV30 | - | TGTGCCTGGAGTGTACTGATCCGGGAGACCCAGTACTTC | CAWSVLIRETQYF
- | TRBJ1-1 | TRBV19 | TRBD1 | TGTGCCAGTATGGACAGGGGTAAGATTGAAGCTTTCTTT | CASMDRGKIEAFF
- | TRBJ1-2 | TRBV28 | - | TGTGCCAGCAGTACGCCCGCGGGGGGAAGACCTGGCTACACCTTC | CASSTPAGGRPGYTF
- | TRBJ2-1 | TRBV9 | TRBD2 | TGTGCCAGCAGCGTAGGACTAGCGGACAATGAGCAGTTCTTC | CASSVGLADNEQFF
once | TRBJ1-2 | TRBV12-3/TRBV12-4 | - | TGTGCCAGCAGCATCGACGGGAGCTATGGCTACACCTTC | CASSIDGSYGYTF
- | TRBJ1-3 | TRBV5-5 | - | TGTGCCAGCAGCTTGCGCAACAGAAACACCATATATTTT | CASSLRNRNTIYF
once | TRBJ1-4 | TRBV7-2 | - | TGTGCCAGCAGCTTAGCGGACTTTGCGGCGCGAAATGAAAAACTGTTTTTT | CASSLADFAARNEKLFF
- | TRBJ2-7 | TRBV4-3 | - | TGCGCCAGCAGCCAAGTTAATCGCGGGGAATTCTACGAGCAGTACTTC | CASSQVNRGEFYEQYF
- | TRBJ2-3 | TRBV5-1 | TRBD2 | TGCGCCAGCAGCCCCGGGACTAGCGGGAGGCCAGATACGCAGTATTTT | CASSPGTSGRPDTQYF
few | TRBJ2-2 | TRBV9 | - | TGTGCCAGCAGCGTAGTAGCGCTTGGCGGGGAGCTGTTTTTT | CASSVVALGGELFF
- | TRBJ2-5 | TRBV19 | - | TGTGCCAGTAGTATCTCCGACAGGCAAGAGACCCAGTACTTC | CASSISDRQETQYF
- | TRBJ1-1 | TRBV30 | - | TGTGCCTGGACGAGGCCCCGGAGCACTGAAGCTTTCTTT | CAWTRPRSTEAFF